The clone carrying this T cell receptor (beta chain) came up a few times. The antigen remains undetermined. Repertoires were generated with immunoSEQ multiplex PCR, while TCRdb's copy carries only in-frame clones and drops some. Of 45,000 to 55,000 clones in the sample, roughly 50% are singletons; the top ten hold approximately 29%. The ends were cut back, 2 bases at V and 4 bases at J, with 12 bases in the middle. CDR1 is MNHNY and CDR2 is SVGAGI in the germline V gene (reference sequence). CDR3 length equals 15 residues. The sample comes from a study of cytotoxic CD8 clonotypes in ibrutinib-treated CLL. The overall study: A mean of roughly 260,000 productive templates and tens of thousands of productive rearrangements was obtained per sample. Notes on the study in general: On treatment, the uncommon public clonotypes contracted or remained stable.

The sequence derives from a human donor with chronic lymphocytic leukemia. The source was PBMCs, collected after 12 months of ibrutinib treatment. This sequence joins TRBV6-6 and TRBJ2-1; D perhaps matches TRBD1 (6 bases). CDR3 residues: CASSYPGDPYNEQFF. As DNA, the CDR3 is TGTGCCAGCAGTTACCCAGGGGATCCTTACAATGAGCAGTTCTTC.